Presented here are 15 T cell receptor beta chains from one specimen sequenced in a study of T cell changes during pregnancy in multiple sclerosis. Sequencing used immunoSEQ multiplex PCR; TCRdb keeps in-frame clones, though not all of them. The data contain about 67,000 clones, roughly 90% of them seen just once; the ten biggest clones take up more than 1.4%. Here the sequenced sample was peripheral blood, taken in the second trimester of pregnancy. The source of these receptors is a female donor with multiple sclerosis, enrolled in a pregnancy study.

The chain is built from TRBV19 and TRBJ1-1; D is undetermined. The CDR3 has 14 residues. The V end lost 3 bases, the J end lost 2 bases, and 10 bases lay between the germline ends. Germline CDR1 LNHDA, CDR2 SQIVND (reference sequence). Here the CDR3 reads CASSMLQLNTEAFF. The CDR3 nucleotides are TGTGCCAGTAGTATGCTACAGCTTAACACTGAAGCTTTCTTT.

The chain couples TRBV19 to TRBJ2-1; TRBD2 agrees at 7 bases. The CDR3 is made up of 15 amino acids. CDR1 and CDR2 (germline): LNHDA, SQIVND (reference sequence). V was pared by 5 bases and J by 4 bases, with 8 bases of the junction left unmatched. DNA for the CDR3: TGTGCCAGTAGTTCAACTAGCGAGAGTTACAATGAGCAGTTCTTC. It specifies CASSSTSESYNEQFF.

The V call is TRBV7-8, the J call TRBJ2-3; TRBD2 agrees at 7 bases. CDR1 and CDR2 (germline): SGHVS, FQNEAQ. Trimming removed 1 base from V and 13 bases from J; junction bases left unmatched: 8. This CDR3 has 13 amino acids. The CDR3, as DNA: TGTGCCAGCAGCTTAGACGTCGGGAGGCCCAAGTATTTT. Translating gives CASSLDVGRPKYF.

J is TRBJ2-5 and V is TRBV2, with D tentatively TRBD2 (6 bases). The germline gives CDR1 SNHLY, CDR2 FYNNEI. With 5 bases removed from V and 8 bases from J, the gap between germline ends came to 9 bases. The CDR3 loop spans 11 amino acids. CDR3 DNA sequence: TGTGCCAGCAGTCGGGACTTCACCCAGTACTTC. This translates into CASSRDFTQYF.

DNA of the CDR3: TGTGCCAGCAGTTTAGTGCCGGGGGGGAAAACTGAAGCTTTCTTT. This codes for CASSLVPGGKTEAFF. This rearrangement joins TRBV27 to TRBJ1-1; TRBD1 might be the D (5 bases). CDR1 and CDR2 from the germline V gene are MNHEY and SMNVEV (reference sequence). V lost 2 bases to trimming and J lost 5 bases, with 15 bases between them. CDR3 length equals 15 residues.

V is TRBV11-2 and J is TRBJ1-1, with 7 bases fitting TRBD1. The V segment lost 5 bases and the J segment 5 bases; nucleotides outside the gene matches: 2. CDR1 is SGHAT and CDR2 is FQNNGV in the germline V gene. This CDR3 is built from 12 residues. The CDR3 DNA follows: TGTGCCAGCAGCGTACAGGGGACTGAAGCTTTCTTT. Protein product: CASSVQGTEAFF. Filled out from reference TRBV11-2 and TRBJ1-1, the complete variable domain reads EAGVAQSPRYKIIEKRQSVAFWCNPISGHATLYWYQQILGQGPKLLIQFQNNGVVDDSQLPKDRFSAERLKGVDSTLKIQPAKLEDSAVYLCASSVQGTEAFFGQGTRLTVV.

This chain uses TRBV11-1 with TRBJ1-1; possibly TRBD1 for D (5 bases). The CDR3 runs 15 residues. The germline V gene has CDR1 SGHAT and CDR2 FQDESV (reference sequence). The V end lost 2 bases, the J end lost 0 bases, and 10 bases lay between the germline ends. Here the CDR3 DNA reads TGTGCCAGCAGCTTAAATGGGGCCATGAACACTGAAGCTTTCTTT. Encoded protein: CASSLNGAMNTEAFF.

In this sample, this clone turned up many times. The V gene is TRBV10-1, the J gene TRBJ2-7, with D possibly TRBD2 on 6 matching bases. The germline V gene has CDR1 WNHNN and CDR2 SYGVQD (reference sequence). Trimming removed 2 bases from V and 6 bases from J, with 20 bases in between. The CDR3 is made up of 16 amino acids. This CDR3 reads CASSEAGLQSRSEQYF. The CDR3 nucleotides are TGCGCCAGCAGTGAGGCGGGACTGCAGAGCCGATCCGAGCAGTACTTC.

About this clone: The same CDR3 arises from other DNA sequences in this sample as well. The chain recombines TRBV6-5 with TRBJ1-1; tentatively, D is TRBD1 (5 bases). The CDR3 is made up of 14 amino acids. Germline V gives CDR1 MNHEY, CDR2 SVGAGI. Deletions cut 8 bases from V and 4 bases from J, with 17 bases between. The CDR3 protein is CASVPRALGTEAFF. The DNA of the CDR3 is TGTGCCAGCGTCCCCAGGGCTCTAGGCACTGAAGCTTTCTTT.

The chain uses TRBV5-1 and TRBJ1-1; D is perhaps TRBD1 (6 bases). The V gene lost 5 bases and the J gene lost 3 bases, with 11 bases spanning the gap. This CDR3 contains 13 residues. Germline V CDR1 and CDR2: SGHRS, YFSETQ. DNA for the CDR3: TGCGCCAGCAGGGGACACAGGGACACTGAAGCTTTCTTT. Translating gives CASRGHRDTEAFF.

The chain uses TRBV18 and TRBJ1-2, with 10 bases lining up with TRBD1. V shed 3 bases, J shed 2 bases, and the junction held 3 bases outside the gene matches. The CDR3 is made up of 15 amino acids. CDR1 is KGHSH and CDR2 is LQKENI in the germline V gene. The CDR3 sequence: CASSPAGQGNYGYTF. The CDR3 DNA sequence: TGTGCCAGCTCACCTGCGGGACAGGGGAACTATGGCTACACCTTC.

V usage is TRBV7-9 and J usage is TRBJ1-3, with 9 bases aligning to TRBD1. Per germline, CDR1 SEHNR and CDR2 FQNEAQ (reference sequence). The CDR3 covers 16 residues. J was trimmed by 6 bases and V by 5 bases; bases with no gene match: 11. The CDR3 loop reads CASSPTAGQGKNTIYF. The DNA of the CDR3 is TGTGCCAGCAGCCCGACCGCGGGACAGGGAAAAAACACCATATATTTT.

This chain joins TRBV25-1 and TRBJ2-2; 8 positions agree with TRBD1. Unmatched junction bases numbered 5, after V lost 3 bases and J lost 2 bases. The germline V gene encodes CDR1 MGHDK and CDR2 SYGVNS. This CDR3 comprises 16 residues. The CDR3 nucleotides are TGTGCCAGCAGTGACATAGGGACAGGTAACACCGGGGAGCTGTTTTTT. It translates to CASSDIGTGNTGELFF.

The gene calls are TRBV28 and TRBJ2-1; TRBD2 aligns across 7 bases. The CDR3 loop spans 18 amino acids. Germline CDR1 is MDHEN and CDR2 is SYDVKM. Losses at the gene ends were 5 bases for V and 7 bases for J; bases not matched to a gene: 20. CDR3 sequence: CASSPLRLAGFPRNEQFF. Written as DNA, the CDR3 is TGTGCCAGCAGTCCCCTCCGCTTAGCGGGTTTCCCTCGGAATGAGCAGTTCTTC.

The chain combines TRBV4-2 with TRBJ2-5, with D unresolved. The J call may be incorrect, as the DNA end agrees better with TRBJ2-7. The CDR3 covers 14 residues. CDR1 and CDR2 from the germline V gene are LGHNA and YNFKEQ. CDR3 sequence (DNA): TGTGCCAGCAGCCAAGAACAGATAAGCTACGAGCAGTACTTC. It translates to CASSQEQISYEQYF.